The sequence of this TCR beta chain was determined in a study of T cell changes during pregnancy in multiple sclerosis. Assay: immunoSEQ multiplex PCR; the TCRdb copy retains only in-frame clones and omits some. This table has around 39,000 clones, 85% to 95% appearing once. The ends were cut back, 2 bases at V and 7 bases at J, with 11 bases in the middle. The CDR3 length is 14 residues. Germline CDR1 SEHNR, CDR2 FQNEAQ (reference sequence). Specimen: PBMCs (not recorded whether the cells were cultured). This rearrangement joins TRBV7-9 to TRBJ1-4; tentatively, D is TRBD1 (5 bases). This clonotype was obtained from a female donor with multiple sclerosis, enrolled in a pregnancy study. CDR3 region: CASSLQGAGEKLFF. CDR3 DNA sequence: TGTGCCAGCAGCTTACAAGGGGCTGGTGAAAAACTGTTTTTT.